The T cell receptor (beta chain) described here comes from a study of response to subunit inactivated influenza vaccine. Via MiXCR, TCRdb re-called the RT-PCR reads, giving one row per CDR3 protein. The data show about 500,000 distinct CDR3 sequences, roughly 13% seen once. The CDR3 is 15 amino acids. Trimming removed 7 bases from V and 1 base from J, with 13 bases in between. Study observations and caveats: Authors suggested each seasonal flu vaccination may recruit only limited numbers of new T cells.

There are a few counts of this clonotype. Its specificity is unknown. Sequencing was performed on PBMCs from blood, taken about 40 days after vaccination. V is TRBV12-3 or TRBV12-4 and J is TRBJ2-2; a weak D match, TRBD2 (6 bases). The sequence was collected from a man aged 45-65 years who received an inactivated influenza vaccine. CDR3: CASIPGTLNTGELFF. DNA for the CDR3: TGTGCCAGCATCCCCGGGACTTTGAACACCGGGGAGCTGTTTTTT.